Below, 30 T cell receptor beta chains from the same sample are listed, as sequenced in a study of blood T cell repertoires in COVID-19. This table comes from immunoSEQ multiplex PCR, and its TCRdb copy is limited to in-frame clones, with some not included. Of roughly 150,000 clones listed, over 70% are singletons. The sample comprised PBMCs or T cells enriched from blood (not recorded which). The receptor set was obtained from a woman between 40 and 50 years old with acute COVID-19.

V is TRBV29-1 and J is TRBJ1-5; 7 bases are a match to TRBD1. The CDR3 covers 13 residues. The germline CDR1 and CDR2 sequences are SQVTM and ANQGSEA. The trim removed 6 bases at V and 2 bases at J, leaving 4 bases unmatched. This CDR3 reads CSVPGTGNQPQHF. The CDR3 DNA sequence: TGCAGCGTCCCCGGGACAGGCAATCAGCCCCAGCATTTT.

The gene calls are TRBV11-2 and TRBJ2-3; D unclear. CDR1 and CDR2 (germline): SGHAT, FQNNGV. The ends were cut back, 3 bases at V and 8 bases at J, with 9 bases in the middle. The CDR3 has 12 amino acids. The CDR3 loop is CASSFILSTQYF. In nucleotides, the CDR3 is TGTGCCAGCAGCTTCATACTTAGTACGCAGTATTTT.

The chain uses TRBV6-5 and TRBJ1-6, with a weak D call TRBD1 (5 bases). This CDR3 has 14 amino acids. Germline assignment: CDR1 MNHEY and CDR2 SVGAGI. V dropped 7 bases and J dropped 7 bases, with 14 bases sitting between them. CDR3 bases: TGTGCCAGCAAAGCGACAGATTTCAATTCACCCCTCCACTTT. It encodes CASKATDFNSPLHF.

This chain connects TRBV7-9 to TRBJ1-1, with D perhaps TRBD1 (5 bases). Trimming stripped 7 bases from V and 3 bases from J, with 18 bases between. Germline assignment: CDR1 SEHNR and CDR2 FQNEAQ (reference sequence). The CDR3 sequence is 15 residues long. The CDR3 DNA is TGTGCCAGCAAAAAGGAGCGGGCGGGGGACACTGAAGCTTTCTTT. This codes for CASKKERAGDTEAFF.

The CDR3 coding sequence is TGTGCCAGCAGCCACCGAGGGGCAGGGGGCAATGAGCAGTTCTTC. It is translated as CASSHRGAGGNEQFF. The genes are TRBV3-1 (or the pseudogene TRBV3-2) and TRBJ2-1; 7 bases are shared with TRBD1. The V gene's germline CDR1 is LGHDT and CDR2 YNNKEL (reference sequence). CDR3 length equals 15 residues. The J segment lost 6 bases and the V segment lost 3 bases, leaving 8 bases of the junction unmatched.

This sequence joins TRBV5-1 and TRBJ2-5; 13 nucleotides agree with TRBD2. In germline, CDR1 is SGHRS, CDR2 YFSETQ. The CDR3 contains 19 residues. V shed 4 bases, J shed 2 bases, and the junction held 14 bases outside the gene matches. The CDR3 protein is CASSPGWEMTSGGQETQYF. The CDR3 DNA follows: TGCGCCAGCAGCCCTGGGTGGGAGATGACTAGCGGGGGGCAAGAGACCCAGTACTTC.

The rearrangement links TRBV27 to TRBJ1-5, with 7 bases fitting TRBD1. The V and J ends lost 0 bases and 3 bases, in that order; junction bases with no gene match: 2. The CDR3 loop spans 15 amino acids. Germline V gene data show CDR1 as MNHEY and CDR2 as SMNVEV (reference sequence). The CDR3 region has the DNA TGTGCCAGCAGTTTATCGGGACAGCACAATCAGCCCCAGCATTTT. It specifies CASSLSGQHNQPQHF.

The chain couples TRBV5-1 to TRBJ2-3, with 11 bases lining up with TRBD1. Looked up from germline, CDR1 is SGHRS and CDR2 is YFSETQ. With V trimmed by 4 bases and J by 4 bases, 2 bases remained unmatched. This CDR3 is 14 amino acids long. The CDR3 DNA is TGCGCCAGCAGCACGGGACAGGGGGCAGATACGCAGTATTTT. It encodes CASSTGQGADTQYF. The variable domain in full, completed from reference TRBV5-1 and TRBJ2-3, reads KAGVTQTPRYLIKTRGQQVTLSCSPISGHRSVSWYQQTPGQGLQFLFEYFSETQRNKGNFPGRFSGRQFSNSRSEMNVSTLELGDSALYLCASSTGQGADTQYFGPGTRLTVL.

This clone is a singleton in its sample. The chain uses TRBV6-5 and TRBJ2-1; 7 bases match TRBD2. Per the germline V gene, CDR1 is MNHEY and CDR2 is SVGAGI. The CDR3 sequence is 14 residues long. J gave up 9 bases and V 6 bases, and 11 bases lay outside the gene matches. This CDR3 reads CASSPAGRWGEQFF. The CDR3 bases are TGTGCCAGCAGCCCAGCGGGGCGGTGGGGTGAGCAGTTCTTC.

The chain couples TRBV6-5 to TRBJ2-3, with 12 bases identical to TRBD2. V was clipped by 6 bases and J by 11 bases; unmatched bases: 3. CDR1 MNHEY and CDR2 SVGAGI come from the germline V gene. The CDR3 spans 12 residues. The CDR3 bases are TGTGCCAGCAGGGGACTAGCGGGTGAGCAGTATTTT. Translation gives CASRGLAGEQYF.

The rearrangement links TRBV2 to TRBJ2-7; D uncertain. From germline, CDR1 is SNHLY and CDR2 FYNNEI. V lost 8 bases to trimming and J lost 5 bases, with 16 bases between them. This CDR3 spans 13 amino acids. The CDR3 region is CASLEGPRNEQYF. The CDR3 nucleotides read TGTGCCAGCCTAGAAGGTCCTAGGAACGAGCAGTACTTC.

This clone was seen a handful of times. The V gene is TRBV6-5, the J gene TRBJ2-1; TRBD2 matches 14 bases. The germline V gene has CDR1 MNHEY and CDR2 SVGAGI. The CDR3 sequence is 15 residues long. The trim removed 6 bases at V and 9 bases at J, leaving 7 bases unmatched. In nucleotides, the CDR3 is TGTGCCAGCAGCCGGGGACTAGCGGGAGAAACTGAGCAGTTCTTC. It yields the protein CASSRGLAGETEQFF.

The chain has TRBV7-2 and TRBJ2-1, with D possibly TRBD2 on 6 matching bases. Trimming shortened V by 2 bases and J by 10 bases, and 18 bases separated the two germline ends. The V gene's germline CDR1 is SGHTA and CDR2 FQGNSA. This CDR3 region has 15 residues. The CDR3 DNA reads TGTGCCAGCAGCTTATCGAGGGGAGGAAAGGAAGAGCAGTTCTTC. Amino acid sequence: CASSLSRGGKEEQFF.

This clone was recorded only once. This chain uses TRBV15 with TRBJ2-3; D ambiguous. The CDR3 totals 15 residues. Germline V gives CDR1 LNHNV, CDR2 YYDKDF (reference sequence). Trimming stripped 1 base from V and 4 bases from J, with 12 bases between. The CDR3 region is CATSRVEVAADTQYF. CDR3 nucleotides: TGTGCCACCAGCAGAGTAGAGGTCGCCGCAGATACGCAGTATTTT.

The chain recombines TRBV11-3 with TRBJ2-1, with 10 positions matching TRBD2. The CDR3 is 16 residues long. Trimming at V came to 5 bases and at J to 9 bases, leaving 13 bases not matched to a gene. Germline CDR1 reads SGHNT; CDR2 reads YENEEA. The CDR3 region is CASSTLLAGDYGEQFF. The CDR3, as DNA: TGTGCCAGCAGCACCTTGCTAGCGGGGGATTACGGTGAGCAGTTCTTC.

V is TRBV5-8 and J is TRBJ2-3; TRBD2 matches 12 bases. The CDR3 has 15 residues. Trimming removed 4 bases from V and 6 bases from J; junction bases left unmatched: 6. CDR1 is SGHTS and CDR2 is YDEGEE in the germline V gene. CDR3 bases: TGTGCCAGCAGCCTCAGACTAGCGGGAGTTGATACGCAGTATTTT. Protein product: CASSLRLAGVDTQYF. The full variable domain, in which reference TRBV5-8 and TRBJ2-3 provide the parts outside the CDR3, is EAGVTQSPTHLIKTRGQQATLRCSPISGHTSVYWYQQALGLGLQFLLWYDEGEERNRGNFPPRFSGRQFPNYSSELNVNALELEDSALYLCASSLRLAGVDTQYFGPGTRLTVL.

The chain has TRBV19 and TRBJ2-7; 13 positions agree with TRBD2. This CDR3 has 14 residues. V shed 6 bases and J 3 bases; nucleotides not matched to a gene: 2. The V gene's germline CDR1 is LNHDA and CDR2 SQIVND (reference sequence). This CDR3 is CASSRTSGSYEQYF. CDR3 DNA sequence: TGTGCCAGTAGCCGGACTAGCGGGAGCTACGAGCAGTACTTC.

V gene TRBV29-1 combines with J gene TRBJ1-1; D not resolved. The length of the CDR3 is 13 residues. The germline V gene encodes CDR1 SQVTM and CDR2 ANQGSEA. Trimming removed 2 bases from V and 6 bases from J, with 13 bases in between. The CDR3 protein is CSVELNSAAEAFF. The DNA of the CDR3 is TGCAGCGTTGAATTGAATTCCGCGGCTGAAGCTTTCTTT.

This clone was picked up a small number of times. The chain has TRBV21-1 and TRBJ2-7; the D call TRBD2 from the table was never checked on the DNA. TRBV21-1 is flagged as a pseudogene. The CDR3 extends over 16 amino acids. DNA of the CDR3: TGTGCCAGCAGCATGGGAGGGGAAGACAGGCCCTACGAGCAGTACGTC. Translated: CASSMGGEDRPYEQYV.

V gene TRBV5-4 combines with J gene TRBJ2-2, with 7 bases that match TRBD2. The CDR3 is made up of 15 amino acids. Germline V CDR1 and CDR2: SGHNT, YYREEE (reference sequence). V shed 2 bases and J 3 bases; nucleotides not matched to a gene: 4. The chain's CDR3 is CASSFIREDTGELFF. DNA for the CDR3: TGTGCCAGCAGCTTTATACGGGAGGACACCGGGGAGCTGTTTTTT.

The chain links TRBV4-1 to TRBJ2-3; 9 bases map to TRBD2. Germline lookup yields CDR1 MGHRA and CDR2 YSYEKL. The length of the CDR3 is 18 residues. V dropped 1 base and J dropped 5; count of bases not matched to a gene: 13. Here the CDR3 reads CASSQVRGKAGGGDTQYF. The CDR3 DNA follows: TGCGCCAGCAGCCAAGTACGGGGGAAAGCGGGAGGAGGAGATACGCAGTATTTT.

V and J are TRBV2 and TRBJ2-7; D may be TRBD2 (5 bases). Germline V CDR1 and CDR2: SNHLY, FYNNEI. V was cut by 0 bases and J by 2 bases, with 11 bases left in between. This CDR3 is 15 amino acids long. The CDR3 region has the DNA TGTGCCAGCAGTGAAGCTGCTAGGCGGGCCTACGAGCAGTACTTC. It translates to CASSEAARRAYEQYF. Supplemented by reference TRBV2 and TRBJ2-7, the full variable domain reads EPEVTQTPSHQVTQMGQEVILRCVPISNHLYFYWYRQILGQKVEFLVSFYNNEISEKSEIFDDQFSVERPDGSNFTLKIRSTKLEDSAMYFCASSEAARRAYEQYFGPGTRLTVT.

J is TRBJ2-3 and V is TRBV9; no reliable D call. V was cut by 4 bases and J by 3 bases, with 15 bases left in between. The CDR3 covers 15 residues. Germline values: CDR1 SGDLS, CDR2 YYNGEE. This CDR3 reads CASSRGNHATDTQYF. For the CDR3, the DNA is TGTGCCAGCAGCAGAGGTAACCACGCGACAGATACGCAGTATTTT.

The chain links TRBV11-2 to TRBJ2-3, with D unresolved. V was shortened by 5 bases and J by 6 bases, with 18 bases between the two germline ends. This CDR3 region has 15 residues. Germline-derived CDR1 and CDR2 are SGHAT and FQNNGV. CDR3 sequence: CASSPNPNPRDTQYF. CDR3 coding DNA: TGTGCCAGCAGCCCCAACCCCAACCCGCGGGATACGCAGTATTTT.

The chain employs TRBV9 and TRBJ2-1, with TRBD2 matching 7 bases. Per germline, CDR1 SGDLS and CDR2 YYNGEE. The CDR3 is made up of 18 amino acids. The J segment lost 1 base and the V segment lost 3 bases, leaving 13 bases of the junction unmatched. CDR3 region: CASSAKTGTISSYNEQFF. For the CDR3, the DNA is TGTGCCAGCAGCGCAAAAACCGGGACTATCAGTTCCTACAATGAGCAGTTCTTC. Full variable domain (remainder filled in from reference TRBV9 and TRBJ2-1): DSGVTQTPKHLITATGQRVTLRCSPRSGDLSVYWYQQSLDQGLQFLIQYYNGEERAKGNILERFSAQQFPDLHSELNLSSLELGDSALYFCASSAKTGTISSYNEQFFGPGTRLTVL.

The chain links TRBV3-1 (or the pseudogene TRBV3-2) to TRBJ1-1; D might be TRBD1 (6 bases). CDR1 LGHDT and CDR2 YNNKEL come from the germline V gene (reference sequence). Trimming left V 2 bases short and J 8 bases short, with 15 bases between. The CDR3 is 14 amino acids. CDR3 amino acids: CASSQWDRTVEAFF. In DNA form, the CDR3 reads TGTGCCAGCAGCCAATGGGATAGGACAGTCGAAGCTTTCTTT.

The CDR3 DNA follows: TGCAGCGGGGGTGACAGGGGGGGCCACGAGCAGTACTTC. This sequence encodes CSGGDRGGHEQYF. This chain links TRBV29-1 with TRBJ2-7; TRBD1 aligns across 9 bases. Looked up from germline, CDR1 is SQVTM and CDR2 is ANQGSEA. The V and J ends lost 7 bases and 5 bases, in that order; junction bases with no gene match: 9. There are 13 residues in the CDR3.

This chain links TRBV2 with TRBJ1-2; no clear D gene. V lost 7 bases and J 8 bases, leaving 11 bases between the germline ends. The CDR3 is 11 amino acids. Germline V gene data show CDR1 as SNHLY and CDR2 as FYNNEI. The CDR3: CASTRGEGYTF. The CDR3 DNA sequence: TGTGCCAGCACGAGAGGTGAAGGCTACACCTTC.

The chain joins TRBV7-9 to TRBJ1-6, with TRBD1 identical over 11 bases. CDR1 SEHNR and CDR2 FQNEAQ come from the germline V gene (reference sequence). Trimming removed 3 bases from V and 7 bases from J; junction bases left unmatched: 2. This CDR3 comprises 15 residues. CDR3 loop: CASSLGQGDNSPLHF. CDR3 DNA sequence: TGTGCCAGCAGCTTGGGACAGGGGGACAATTCACCCCTCCACTTT.

The J gene is TRBJ1-2, the V gene TRBV6-6; TRBD1 aligns across 9 bases. The CDR3 loop spans 14 amino acids. From germline, CDR1 is MNHNY and CDR2 SVGAGI (reference sequence). After removal of 4 bases from V and 4 bases from J, the junction contained 4 bases not matched to a gene. The CDR3 protein is CASSLTGGSYGYTF. The DNA of the CDR3 is TGTGCCAGCAGTTTAACAGGGGGCAGCTATGGCTACACCTTC.